One sample yielded the 17 T cell receptor beta chains listed below, sequenced in a study of blood T cell repertoires in COVID-19. Libraries were prepared by immunoSEQ multiplex PCR; TCRdb keeps only in-frame clonotypes and omits some of them. Of approximately 70,000 clones detected, roughly 90% appear once; the ten largest clones hold 6.5% to 8%. Sequencing used peripheral blood. These receptors were taken from a man aged 40-49 years with COVID-19, enrolled during active disease.

The chain joins TRBV7-6 to TRBJ1-2; perhaps TRBD1 as D (6 bases). V dropped 4 bases and J dropped 8 bases, with 20 bases sitting between them. CDR3 size: 15 residues. Germline loops: CDR1 SGHVS, CDR2 FNYEAQ. The CDR3 bases are TGTGCCAGCAGCTCAGGGGCCGGTCGGGGGGCCGGCTACACCTTC. Translation gives CASSSGAGRGAGYTF.

The CDR3, as DNA: TGCAGCGTCGGACTAGCGGAGTACAATGAGCAGTTCTTC. It specifies CSVGLAEYNEQFF. The V gene is TRBV29-1, the J gene TRBJ2-1, with TRBD2 matching over 10 bases. The CDR3 contains 13 residues. The ends lost 6 bases at V and 4 bases at J; junction bases unmatched: 3. CDR1 and CDR2 (germline): SQVTM, ANQGSEA.

The chain uses TRBV5-1 and TRBJ1-1; TRBD1 agrees at 7 bases. The CDR3 runs to 14 residues. The germline gives CDR1 SGHRS, CDR2 YFSETQ. The J segment lost 3 bases and the V segment lost 4 bases, leaving 6 bases of the junction unmatched. The CDR3 sequence: CASSVQGSDTEAFF. The CDR3, as DNA: TGCGCCAGCAGCGTACAGGGGTCGGACACTGAAGCTTTCTTT.

This chain connects TRBV30 to TRBJ2-2; D remains unclear. CDR3 length equals 11 residues. Trimming stripped 4 bases from V and 6 bases from J, with 6 bases between. Germline values: CDR1 GTSNPN, CDR2 SVGIG (reference sequence). CDR3 loop: CAWNRAGELFF. CDR3 nucleotide sequence: TGTGCCTGGAATCGGGCCGGGGAGCTGTTTTTT.

Written as DNA, the CDR3 is TGTGCCAGCAGCGACCGGGACAGGGGGCTGTACACTGAAGCTTTCTTT. As protein: CASSDRDRGLYTEAFF. The chain is built from TRBV11-2 and TRBJ1-1; 12 bases align to TRBD1. Germline assignment: CDR1 SGHAT and CDR2 FQNNGV. The CDR3 consists of 16 residues. The J segment lost 3 bases and the V segment lost 5 bases, leaving 7 bases of the junction unmatched.

The chain is built from TRBV9 and TRBJ1-3; the match to TRBD1 covers 7 bases. From germline, CDR1 is SGDLS and CDR2 YYNGEE. There are 15 residues in the CDR3. Trimming at V came to 4 bases and at J to 5 bases, leaving 9 bases not matched to a gene. The CDR3 DNA reads as TGTGCCAGCAGCTTAGGGGGCCGGACAAGAAACACCATATATTTT. Translated, it gives CASSLGGRTRNTIYF.

The chain recombines TRBV28 with TRBJ2-7; 10 nucleotides line up with TRBD1. This CDR3 comprises 14 residues. Germline CDR1 MDHEN, CDR2 SYDVKM. V dropped 6 bases and J dropped 5; count of bases not matched to a gene: 7. The chain's CDR3 is CASSPGTGAHEQYF. CDR3 DNA sequence: TGTGCCAGCAGCCCCGGGACAGGGGCCCACGAGCAGTACTTC.

The J gene is TRBJ2-7, the V gene TRBV28; 8 bases line up with TRBD1. Trimming at V came to 9 bases and at J to 3 bases, leaving 16 bases not matched to a gene. The CDR3 runs to 16 residues. Germline CDR1 and CDR2: MDHEN and SYDVKM. The CDR3 sequence: CARAGGERLCRYEQYF. In DNA, the CDR3 is TGTGCCAGGGCAGGGGGCGAACGTTTATGTCGCTACGAGCAGTACTTC.

The V call is TRBV27, the J call TRBJ1-6; 8 bases line up with TRBD1. V trimming: 7 bases; J trimming: 10 bases; junction bases outside the gene matches: 12. There are 15 residues in the CDR3. Germline lookup yields CDR1 MNHEY and CDR2 SMNVEV (reference sequence). CDR3 sequence (DNA): TGTGCCAGCAATTCCGGGGGACAGGTCCGGTCACCCCTCCACTTT. Protein sequence: CASNSGGQVRSPLHF.

The chain recombines TRBV2 with TRBJ2-2; the match to TRBD1 covers 7 bases. Looked up from germline, CDR1 is SNHLY and CDR2 is FYNNEI. The ends lost 11 bases at V and 1 base at J; junction bases unmatched: 7. This CDR3 is 14 amino acids long. CDR3 amino acids: CARGGVGNTGELFF. The CDR3 bases are TGTGCCCGAGGGGGCGTAGGGAACACCGGGGAGCTGTTTTTT. Full variable domain (missing parts from reference TRBV2 and TRBJ2-2): EPEVTQTPSHQVTQMGQEVILRCVPISNHLYFYWYRQILGQKVEFLVSFYNNEISEKSEIFDDQFSVERPDGSNFTLKIRSTKLEDSAMYFCARGGVGNTGELFFGEGSRLTVL.

CDR3 in amino acids: CASSVKGVDSPLHF. The CDR3 DNA follows: TGTGCCAGCAGCGTGAAAGGAGTAGATTCACCCCTCCACTTT. This chain links TRBV9 with TRBJ1-6; D remains ambiguous. Germline assignment: CDR1 SGDLS and CDR2 YYNGEE. The CDR3 length is 14 residues. V was shortened by 2 bases and J by 8 bases, with 11 bases between the two germline ends.

This chain links TRBV5-4 with TRBJ2-5, with 13 nucleotides matching TRBD2. The CDR3 is 16 amino acids. Looked up from germline, CDR1 is SGHNT and CDR2 is YYREEE (reference sequence). V trimming: 4 bases; J trimming: 5 bases; junction bases outside the gene matches: 8. CDR3 region: CASSRGTSGAGETQYF. Written as DNA, the CDR3 is TGTGCCAGCAGCCGAGGGACTAGCGGGGCGGGGGAGACCCAGTACTTC.

This clone is a singleton in its sample. The chain joins TRBV3-1 (or the pseudogene TRBV3-2) to TRBJ2-3, with TRBD2 matching 8 bases. The CDR3 is 15 residues long. Per the germline V gene, CDR1 is LGHDT and CDR2 is YNNKEL (reference sequence). After removal of 3 bases from V and 3 bases from J, the junction contained 5 bases not matched to a gene. The CDR3 DNA sequence: TGTGCCAGCAGCCACCAAGCGGGGGTAACAGATACGCAGTATTTT. It specifies CASSHQAGVTDTQYF.

This chain joins TRBV5-1 and TRBJ1-6; the D gene is possibly TRBD1 (6 bases). V lost 4 bases and J lost 6, with 8 bases in between. This CDR3 has 13 amino acids. Germline V gene lookup returns CDR1 SGHRS and CDR2 YFSETQ. CDR3 nucleotide sequence: TGCGCCAGCAGCCCGGACAGTAATTCACCCCTCCACTTT. Translated, it gives CASSPDSNSPLHF.

The table lists this clone with a count of one. The chain has TRBV18 and TRBJ2-2; D is unclear. Looked up from germline, CDR1 is KGHSH and CDR2 is LQKENI. The CDR3 extends over 16 amino acids. The germline V and J ends were trimmed by 1 base and 0 bases, with 9 bases remaining between them. The CDR3 sequence: CASSPRRQPNTGELFF. In DNA, the CDR3 is TGTGCCAGCTCACCACGCAGACAACCGAACACCGGGGAGCTGTTTTTT.

J is TRBJ1-5 and V is TRBV19; possibly TRBD1 for D (5 bases). This CDR3 comprises 17 residues. From germline, CDR1 is LNHDA and CDR2 SQIVND (reference sequence). V lost 6 bases and J 2 bases, leaving 20 bases between the germline ends. CDR3 sequence reads: CASRRGGGVEGNQPQHF. The CDR3 region has the DNA TGTGCCAGTAGGAGGGGAGGTGGGGTTGAGGGCAATCAGCCCCAGCATTTT.

The rearrangement uses TRBV18 and TRBJ2-7, with 15 nucleotides matching TRBD2. Germline trimming cut 4 bases from V and 5 bases from J; bases unmatched to any gene: 3. The CDR3 is 15 residues long. The germline V gene encodes CDR1 KGHSH and CDR2 LQKENI. CDR3 DNA: TGTGCCAGCTCACTCGGGACTAGCGGGGGGAACGAGCAGTACTTC. Translating gives CASSLGTSGGNEQYF.